This is a list of T cell receptor beta chains from one sample in a study of cytomegalovirus exposure and HLA in healthy donors. The method was immunoSEQ multiplex PCR; TCRdb's version includes in-frame clones alone and lacks a portion of them. In the table there are almost 200,000 clones, around 85% of which are singletons. The sequenced sample was PBMCs. These receptors were collected from a woman in her forties or fifties in good health and CMV-seronegative. Both conserved end residues are part of each CDR3. The D gene is left open where the match is weak. Only some rows state a clone size, as once, few, many or a class for expanded clones.

cdr3_nt cdr3_aa v_call clone_size d_call j_call
TGCGCCAGCAGCTTAGGGACTAGCGGGAGGACAGATACGCAGTATTTT CASSLGTSGRTDTQYF TRBV5-1 . TRBD2 TRBJ2-3
TGTGCCAGCAGCTTAGGGGCCGGGAGTATCTACGAGCAGTACTTC CASSLGAGSIYEQYF TRBV13 . . TRBJ2-7
TGTGCCAGCAGTTTATTACTGGACGAGCAGTACTTC CASSLLLDEQYF TRBV28 . . TRBJ2-7
TGTGCCAGTTTCACCGACAGATCCTTCCGGGCTTTCTTT CASFTDRSFRAFF TRBV19 . . TRBJ1-1
TGTGCCAGCAGTGAGCGGCAGGGCGGCAATCAGCCCCAGCATTTT CASSERQGGNQPQHF TRBV6-4 few . TRBJ1-5
TGTGCCAGCAGTGAAGGGGGACTAGCGGGAGGCCCCGGGGAGCTGTTTTTT CASSEGGLAGGPGELFF TRBV6-1 once TRBD2 TRBJ2-2
TGTGCCAGCAGCTTAGTGGCCCGTGACACTGAAGCTTTCTTT CASSLVARDTEAFF TRBV7-9 once . TRBJ1-1
TGTGCCAGCTCACCAAGGATGGCAGGGGGCATGGAGGAAAAACTGTTTTTT CASSPRMAGGMEEKLFF TRBV18 once TRBD1 TRBJ1-4
TGCAGCGTTGAAGATCCTCGGGGAGTGGCATACAATGAGCAGTTCTTC CSVEDPRGVAYNEQFF TRBV29-1 few . TRBJ2-1
TGCGCCAGCAGCTTGGTAGAGGGCGACTATGGCTACACCTTC CASSLVEGDYGYTF TRBV5-1 once . TRBJ1-2
TGCGCCAGCAGCCAAGCAGGTTTTGGGAACACTGAAGCTTTCTTT CASSQAGFGNTEAFF TRBV4-3 . . TRBJ1-1
TGCGCCAGCAGCCCCAGGCTAGCGGGACCGAATGAGCAGTTCTTC CASSPRLAGPNEQFF TRBV5-1 . TRBD2 TRBJ2-1
TGTGCCAGTAGTTGGACTAGCGGGATGGGTATCACCGGGGAGCTGTTTTTT CASSWTSGMGITGELFF TRBV19 . TRBD2 TRBJ2-2
TGTGCCAGTAGTATCCGGGCCCGGGGGACCTACGAGCAGTACTTC CASSIRARGTYEQYF TRBV19 once . TRBJ2-7
TGCGCCAGCAGGCCGACTAGCGGCACCGGGGAGCTGTTTTTT CASRPTSGTGELFF TRBV5-1 . TRBD2 TRBJ2-2
TGTGCCAGCAGACCCCGGGGGGAGCTGTTTTTT CASRPRGELFF TRBV27 . . TRBJ2-2
TGTGCCAGCAGCACAGACCCGAACACTGAAGCTTTCTTT CASSTDPNTEAFF TRBV11-3 . . TRBJ1-1
TGCGCCAGCAGACTACAGGGGGCGAACACCGGGGAGCTGTTTTTT CASRLQGANTGELFF TRBV5-1 . TRBD1 TRBJ2-2
TGTGCCAGCAGGGGGGGGACAGGGCTTCGCAATCAGCCCCAGCATTTT CASRGGTGLRNQPQHF TRBV27 . TRBD1 TRBJ1-5
TGTGCCAGCAGCCAAGCTGGGGACAGTTTTTACTATGGCTACACCTTC CASSQAGDSFYYGYTF TRBV14 . TRBD1 TRBJ1-2
TGTGCCAGTAGTATAAACGCGGGGGGGGCAGGGTTTCAGCCCCAGCATTTT CASSINAGGAGFQPQHF TRBV19 . . TRBJ1-5
TGTGCCGCGAGTCCGGAGGCAGGGGGCTACAATGAGCAGTTCTTC CAASPEAGGYNEQFF TRBV6-5 . TRBD1 TRBJ2-1
TGTGCCTGGAGTAAGGGACAGGGGGCCTACGAGCAGTACTTC CAWSKGQGAYEQYF TRBV30 . TRBD1 TRBJ2-7
TGTGCCAGCAGTCCAACTAGCGGGAGAGTCTACGAGCAGTACTTC CASSPTSGRVYEQYF TRBV6-6 . TRBD2 TRBJ2-7
TGTGCCAGCAGTCGAACACAGGGCCGGCCCCAGCATTTT CASSRTQGRPQHF TRBV6-5 . . TRBJ1-5
TGTGCCAGCAGTTTGGACAGTCCAGAACAGCCCCAGCATTTT CASSLDSPEQPQHF TRBV2 few . TRBJ1-5
TGTGCCAGCTCACCTTATCAAGAGACCCAGTACTTC CASSPYQETQYF TRBV18 . . TRBJ2-5
TGCAGCGTGGCAGGGGGCTACGAGCAGTACTTC CSVAGGYEQYF TRBV29-1 once TRBD1 TRBJ2-7
TGTGCCAGCAGGTATACAGGGGCGCCGAACACTGAAGCTTTCTTT CASRYTGAPNTEAFF TRBV27 . TRBD1 TRBJ1-1
TGCGCCAGCAGCTTCGTTCCAGGGTACAAAGGTACGCAGTATTTT CASSFVPGYKGTQYF TRBV5-1 . . TRBJ2-3
TGTGCCAGCAGCATGGGACTAGCGCGCTCCTACAATGAGCAGTTCTTC CASSMGLARSYNEQFF TRBV5-8 once TRBD2 TRBJ2-1
TGTGCCAGCAGTTTATCAAGGGGACAGGGGCCAGGGGATACGCAGTATTTT CASSLSRGQGPGDTQYF TRBV28 . TRBD1 TRBJ2-3
TGTGCCAGCACCCCTGTGTTAGGGGGCTATGGCTACACCTTC CASTPVLGGYGYTF TRBV28 few . TRBJ1-2
TGTGCCAGCAGCTTAAATCCCGGGTCGCAGTATTTT CASSLNPGSQYF TRBV7-2 once . TRBJ2-3
TGTGCCAGCAAGGACGGCGGGAGGGGAATAGATACGCAGTATTTT CASKDGGRGIDTQYF TRBV6-1 . TRBD2 TRBJ2-3
TGTGCCAGCAGTTTACCCTTGGGACTAGCGGGAGATCTGAGCACCGGGGAGCTGTTTTTT CASSLPLGLAGDLSTGELFF TRBV28 . TRBD2 TRBJ2-2
TGCGCCAGCAGCTTGCATAGGGGTATAGTCGGGGAGCTGTTTTTT CASSLHRGIVGELFF TRBV5-1 . . TRBJ2-2
TGTGCCAGCAGCTCCCGCGGGAGGGCCTCAGATACGCAGTATTTT CASSSRGRASDTQYF TRBV11-2 . TRBD2 TRBJ2-3
TGTGCCAGCAGCCCCTCTAGCGGGAGCTCCTACAATGAGCAGTTCTTC CASSPSSGSSYNEQFF TRBV27 few TRBD2 TRBJ2-1
TGTGCCATCAGTCTCGGGACTAGCGGGAGAGGTACGCAGTATTTT CAISLGTSGRGTQYF TRBV10-3 . TRBD2 TRBJ2-3
TGCGCCAGCAAGGTTAGCGGGAGTCCGGAGACCCAGTACTTC CASKVSGSPETQYF TRBV10-2 . TRBD2 TRBJ2-5